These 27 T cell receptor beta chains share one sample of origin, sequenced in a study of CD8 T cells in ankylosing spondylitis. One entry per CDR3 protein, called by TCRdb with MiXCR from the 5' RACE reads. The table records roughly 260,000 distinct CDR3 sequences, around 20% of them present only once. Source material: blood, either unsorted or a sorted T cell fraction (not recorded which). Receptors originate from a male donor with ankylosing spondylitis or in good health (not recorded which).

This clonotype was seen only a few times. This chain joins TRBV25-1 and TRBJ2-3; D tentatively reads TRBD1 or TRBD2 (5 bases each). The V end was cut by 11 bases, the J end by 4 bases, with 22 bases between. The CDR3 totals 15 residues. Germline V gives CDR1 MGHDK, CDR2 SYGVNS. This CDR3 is CAGSGTGVGADTQYF. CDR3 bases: TGTGCCGGGTCCGGGACGGGCGTCGGGGCAGATACGCAGTATTTT.

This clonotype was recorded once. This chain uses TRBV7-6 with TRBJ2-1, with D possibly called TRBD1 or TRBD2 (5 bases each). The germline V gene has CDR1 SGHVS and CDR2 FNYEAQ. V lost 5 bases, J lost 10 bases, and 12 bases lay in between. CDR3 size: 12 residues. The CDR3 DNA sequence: TGTGCCAGCAGCCCCGGGTGGGACGAGCAGTTCTTC. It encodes CASSPGWDEQFF.

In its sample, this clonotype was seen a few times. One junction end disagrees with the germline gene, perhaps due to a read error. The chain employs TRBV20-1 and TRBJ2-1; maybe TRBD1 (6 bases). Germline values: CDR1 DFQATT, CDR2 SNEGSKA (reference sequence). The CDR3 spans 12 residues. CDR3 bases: TGCAGTGCTGCTACCGGGACACCCTACCCAAACTTC. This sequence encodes CSAATGTPYPNF.

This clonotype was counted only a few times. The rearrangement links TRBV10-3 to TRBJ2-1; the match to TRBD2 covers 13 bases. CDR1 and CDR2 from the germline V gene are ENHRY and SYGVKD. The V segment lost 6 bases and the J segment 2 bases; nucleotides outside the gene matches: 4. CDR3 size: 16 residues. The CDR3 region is CAIRGTSGTTYNEQFF. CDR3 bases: TGTGCCATCAGAGGGACTAGCGGGACAACCTACAATGAGCAGTTCTTC.

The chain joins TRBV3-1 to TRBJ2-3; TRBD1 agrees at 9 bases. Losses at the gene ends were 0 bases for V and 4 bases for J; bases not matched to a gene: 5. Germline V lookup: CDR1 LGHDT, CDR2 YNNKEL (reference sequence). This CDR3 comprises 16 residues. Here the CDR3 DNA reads TGTGCCAGCAGCCAAGATCCGGGACAGGGCTCAGATACGCAGTATTTT. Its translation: CASSQDPGQGSDTQYF.

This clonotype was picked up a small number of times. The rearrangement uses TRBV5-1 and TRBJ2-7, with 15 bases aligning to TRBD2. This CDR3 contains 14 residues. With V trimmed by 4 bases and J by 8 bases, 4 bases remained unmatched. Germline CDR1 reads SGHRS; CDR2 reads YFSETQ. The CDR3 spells CASSPGLAGGKQYV. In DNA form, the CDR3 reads TGCGCCAGCAGCCCGGGACTAGCGGGAGGAAAGCAGTACGTC.

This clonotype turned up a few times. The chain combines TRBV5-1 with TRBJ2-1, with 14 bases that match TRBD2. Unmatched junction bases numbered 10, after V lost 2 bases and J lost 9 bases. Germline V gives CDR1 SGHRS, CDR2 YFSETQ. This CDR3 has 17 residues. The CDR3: CASSLLPGLAGDGEQFF. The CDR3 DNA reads TGCGCCAGCAGCTTACTCCCGGGACTAGCGGGAGACGGTGAGCAGTTCTTC.

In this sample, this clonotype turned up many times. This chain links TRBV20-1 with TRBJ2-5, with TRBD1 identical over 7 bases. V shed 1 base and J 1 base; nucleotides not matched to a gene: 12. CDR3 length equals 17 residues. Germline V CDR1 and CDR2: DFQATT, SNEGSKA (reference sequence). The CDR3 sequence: CSARAPTGQAIQETQYF. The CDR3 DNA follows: TGCAGTGCTAGAGCTCCGACCGGACAGGCGATCCAAGAGACCCAGTACTTC.

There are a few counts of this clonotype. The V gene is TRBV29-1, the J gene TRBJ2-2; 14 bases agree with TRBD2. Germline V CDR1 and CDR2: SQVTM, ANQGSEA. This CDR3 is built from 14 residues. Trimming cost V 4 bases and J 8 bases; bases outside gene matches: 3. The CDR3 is CSVGGLAGEGELFF. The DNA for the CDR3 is TGCAGCGTTGGGGGACTAGCGGGAGAGGGGGAGCTGTTTTTT.

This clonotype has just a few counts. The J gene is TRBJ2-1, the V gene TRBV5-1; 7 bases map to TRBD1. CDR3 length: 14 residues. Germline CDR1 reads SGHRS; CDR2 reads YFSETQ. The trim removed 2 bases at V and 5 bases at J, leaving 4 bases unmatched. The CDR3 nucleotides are TGCGCCAGCAGCTTCTTGGGACAGAACAATGAGCAGTTCTTC. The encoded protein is CASSFLGQNNEQFF.

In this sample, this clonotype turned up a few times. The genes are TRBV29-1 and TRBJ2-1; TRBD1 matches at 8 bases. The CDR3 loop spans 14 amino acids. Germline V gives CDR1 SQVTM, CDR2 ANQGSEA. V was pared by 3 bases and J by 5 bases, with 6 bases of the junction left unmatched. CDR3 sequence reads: CSVDLGQGDNEQFF. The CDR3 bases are TGCAGCGTTGATTTAGGACAGGGCGACAATGAGCAGTTCTTC.

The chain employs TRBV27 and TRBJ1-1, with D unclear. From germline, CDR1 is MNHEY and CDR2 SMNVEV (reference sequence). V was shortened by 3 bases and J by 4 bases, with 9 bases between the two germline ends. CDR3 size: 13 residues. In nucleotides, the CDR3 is TGTGCCAGCAGTTTCGTGGCGGGCACTGAAGCTTTCTTT. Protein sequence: CASSFVAGTEAFF.

CDR3 in DNA: TGTGCCAGCAGCTTTACGAGGGGCACAGATACGCAGTATTTT. This codes for CASSFTRGTDTQYF. The chain employs TRBV5-8 and TRBJ2-3, with a tentative D call TRBD2 (5 bases). CDR1 and CDR2 from the germline V gene are SGHTS and YDEGEE. Trimming shortened V by 2 bases and J by 1 base, and 8 bases separated the two germline ends. The CDR3 contains 14 residues. Filled out from reference TRBV5-8 and TRBJ2-3, the complete variable domain reads EAGVTQSPTHLIKTRGQQATLRCSPISGHTSVYWYQQALGLGLQFLLWYDEGEERNRGNFPPRFSGRQFPNYSSELNVNALELEDSALYLCASSFTRGTDTQYFGPGTRLTVL.

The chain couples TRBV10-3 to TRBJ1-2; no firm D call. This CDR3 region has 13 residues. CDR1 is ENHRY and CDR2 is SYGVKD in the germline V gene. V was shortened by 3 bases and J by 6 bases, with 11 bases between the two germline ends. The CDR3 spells CAISDLTWDGYTF. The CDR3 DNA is TGTGCCATCAGTGATCTCACTTGGGATGGCTACACCTTC.

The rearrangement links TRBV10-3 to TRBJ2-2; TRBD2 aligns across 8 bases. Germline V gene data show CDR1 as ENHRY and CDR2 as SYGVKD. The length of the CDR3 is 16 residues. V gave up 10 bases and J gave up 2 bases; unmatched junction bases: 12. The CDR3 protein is CATNREAGVNTGELFF. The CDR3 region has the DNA TGTGCCACCAACCGGGAAGCGGGGGTAAACACCGGGGAGCTGTTTTTT.

CDR3 residues: CASSLGQLNEQYV. In nucleotides, the CDR3 is TGTGCCAGCAGTTTGGGACAGCTAAACGAGCAGTACGTC. This chain links TRBV12-3 or TRBV12-4 with TRBJ2-7, with 7 bases matching TRBD1. J gave up 5 bases and V 3 bases, and 4 bases lay outside the gene matches. The CDR3 is 13 amino acids.

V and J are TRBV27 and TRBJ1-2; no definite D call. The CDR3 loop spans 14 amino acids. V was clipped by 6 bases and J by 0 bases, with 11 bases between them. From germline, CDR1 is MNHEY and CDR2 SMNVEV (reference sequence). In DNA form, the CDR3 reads TGTGCCAGCAGCGTCAGGCATTCTAACTATGGCTACACCTTC. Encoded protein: CASSVRHSNYGYTF.

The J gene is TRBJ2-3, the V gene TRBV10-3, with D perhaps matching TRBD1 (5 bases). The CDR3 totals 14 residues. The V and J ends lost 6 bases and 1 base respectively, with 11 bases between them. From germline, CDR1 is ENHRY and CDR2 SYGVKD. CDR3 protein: CAIRQSTGTDTQYF. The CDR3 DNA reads TGTGCCATCAGGCAATCGACAGGCACAGATACGCAGTATTTT.

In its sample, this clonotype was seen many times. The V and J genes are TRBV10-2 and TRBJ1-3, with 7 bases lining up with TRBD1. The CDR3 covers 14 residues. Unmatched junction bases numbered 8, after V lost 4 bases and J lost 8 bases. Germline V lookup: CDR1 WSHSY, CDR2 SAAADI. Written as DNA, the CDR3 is TGCGCCAGCAGTGTCGCAGGGGGAGGTTACACCATATATTTT. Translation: CASSVAGGGYTIYF.

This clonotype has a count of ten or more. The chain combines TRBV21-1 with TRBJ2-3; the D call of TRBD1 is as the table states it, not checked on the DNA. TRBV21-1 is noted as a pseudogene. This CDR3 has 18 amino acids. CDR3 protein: CASSKEAVLTGGPDTQYF. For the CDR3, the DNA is TGTGCCAGCAGCAAAGAGGCGGTTCTGACAGGGGGCCCAGATACGCAGTATTTT.

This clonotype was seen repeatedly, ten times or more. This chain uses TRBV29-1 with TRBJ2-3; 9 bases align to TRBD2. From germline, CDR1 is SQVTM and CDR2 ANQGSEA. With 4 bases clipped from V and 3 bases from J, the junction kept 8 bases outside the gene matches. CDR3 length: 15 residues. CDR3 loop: CSVVLLAGRTDTQYF. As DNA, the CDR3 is TGCAGCGTTGTCCTCCTAGCGGGGAGAACAGATACGCAGTATTTT.

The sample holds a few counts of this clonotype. The CDR3 region is CAWSGPTGRNTEAFF. CDR3 coding DNA: TGTGCCTGGAGTGGTCCCACGGGTCGGAACACTGAAGCTTTCTTT. This chain joins TRBV30 and TRBJ1-1; D is ambiguous. The CDR3 consists of 15 residues. Germline V gene lookup returns CDR1 GTSNPN and CDR2 SVGIG (reference sequence). The V end lost 1 base, the J end lost 1 base, and 13 bases lay between the germline ends. Using reference TRBV30 and TRBJ1-1 for the parts outside the CDR3, the full variable domain is SQTIHQWPATLVQPVGSPLSLECTVEGTSNPNLYWYRQAAGRGLQLLFYSVGIGQISSEVPQNLSASRPQDRQFILSSKKLLLSDSGFYLCAWSGPTGRNTEAFFGQGTRLTVV.

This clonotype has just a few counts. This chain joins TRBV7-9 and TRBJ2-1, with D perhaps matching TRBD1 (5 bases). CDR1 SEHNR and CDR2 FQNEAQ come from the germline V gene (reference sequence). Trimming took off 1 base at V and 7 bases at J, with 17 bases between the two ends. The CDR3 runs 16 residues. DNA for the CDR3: TGTGCCAGCAGCTTAGTGCAGGGCCCCCTCCGGAATGAGCAGTTCTTC. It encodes CASSLVQGPLRNEQFF. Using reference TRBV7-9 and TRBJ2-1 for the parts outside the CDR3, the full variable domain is DTGVSQNPRHKITKRGQNVTFRCDPISEHNRLYWYRQTLGQGPEFLTYFQNEAQLEKSRLLSDRFSAERPKGSFSTLEIQRTEQGDSAMYLCASSLVQGPLRNEQFFGPGTRLTVL.

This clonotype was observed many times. CDR3 sequence reads: CASSQGGRETQYF. CDR3 sequence (DNA): TGTGCCAGCAGCCAAGGTGGGAGAGAGACCCAGTACTTC. The chain employs TRBV4-2 and TRBJ2-5; a weak D match, TRBD2 (5 bases). This CDR3 is 13 amino acids long. V lost 1 base and J 4 bases, leaving 7 bases between the germline ends. Germline V gives CDR1 LGHNA, CDR2 YNFKEQ.

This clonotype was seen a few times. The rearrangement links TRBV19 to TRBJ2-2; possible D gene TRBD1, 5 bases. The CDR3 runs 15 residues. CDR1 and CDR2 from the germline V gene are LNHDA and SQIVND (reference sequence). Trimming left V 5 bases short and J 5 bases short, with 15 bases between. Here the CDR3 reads CASSPLLQGTGELFF. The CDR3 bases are TGTGCCAGTAGTCCTCTCCTCCAGGGTACCGGGGAGCTGTTTTTT.

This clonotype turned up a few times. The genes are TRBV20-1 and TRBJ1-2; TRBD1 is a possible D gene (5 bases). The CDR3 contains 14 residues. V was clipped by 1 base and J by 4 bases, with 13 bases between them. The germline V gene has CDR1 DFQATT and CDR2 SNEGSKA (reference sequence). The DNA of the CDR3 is TGCAGTGCTAGAGGGGCAGGGTCGCGCTATGGCTACACCTTC. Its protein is CSARGAGSRYGYTF.

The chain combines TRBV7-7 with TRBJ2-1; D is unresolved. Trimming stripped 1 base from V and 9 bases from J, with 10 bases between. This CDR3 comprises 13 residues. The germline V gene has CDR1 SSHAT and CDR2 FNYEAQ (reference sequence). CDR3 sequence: CASSLGAVSEQFF. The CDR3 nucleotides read TGTGCCAGCAGCTTAGGGGCGGTCAGTGAGCAGTTCTTC.